Below are 14 T cell receptor beta chains sequenced from a single sample in a study of blood T cell repertoires in COVID-19. Some clones are missing from TCRdb's copy, which holds only in-frame ones; the method was immunoSEQ multiplex PCR. There are under 150,000 clones in the sample; approximately 89% occur only once, and roughly 4.5% lies in the top ten. Sample: peripheral blood. The receptor source for this set is a human donor in a cohort sampled during active COVID-19.

The chain joins TRBV30 to TRBJ2-2; TRBD1 matches at 7 bases. J was trimmed by 1 base and V by 2 bases; bases with no gene match: 7. The CDR3 length is 16 residues. CDR1 is GTSNPN, CDR2 SVGIG, per germline (reference sequence). The chain's CDR3 is CAWSSYRGLNTGELFF. In DNA form, the CDR3 reads TGTGCCTGGAGTTCCTACAGGGGCCTGAACACCGGGGAGCTGTTTTTT.

This chain joins TRBV18 and TRBJ2-5; possibly TRBD2 for D (5 bases). Trimming left V 3 bases short and J 4 bases short, with 15 bases between. The CDR3 sequence is 15 residues long. Per the germline V gene, CDR1 is KGHSH and CDR2 is LQKENI. CDR3 sequence reads: CASSPTGSLLETQYF. Here the CDR3 DNA reads TGTGCCAGCTCACCCACGGGGTCTTTGTTAGAGACCCAGTACTTC.

DNA for the CDR3: TGTGCCAGCAGCGAAGGACAGGCACAAGAGACCCAGTACTTC. Amino acids: CASSEGQAQETQYF. The chain combines TRBV7-2 with TRBJ2-5; 7 positions agree with TRBD1. The trim removed 5 bases at V and 2 bases at J, leaving 5 bases unmatched. Per the germline V gene, CDR1 is SGHTA and CDR2 is FQGNSA. This CDR3 has 14 amino acids.

This sequence joins TRBV6-5 and TRBJ2-5, with D maybe TRBD2 (5 bases). Deletions cut 4 bases from V and 2 bases from J, with 8 bases between. CDR1 and CDR2 from the germline V gene are MNHEY and SVGAGI. The CDR3 has 13 amino acids. The CDR3 loop reads CASSWTSQETQYF. DNA for the CDR3: TGTGCCAGCAGTTGGACTTCGCAAGAGACCCAGTACTTC.

This clone was observed once. CDR3 sequence: CASLADPYEQYF. As DNA, the CDR3 is TGTGCCAGTCTAGCGGACCCCTACGAGCAGTACTTC. The chain couples TRBV6-6 to TRBJ2-7; 7 nucleotides line up with TRBD2. Germline CDR1 MNHNY, CDR2 SVGAGI (reference sequence). The CDR3 runs to 12 residues. The ends lost 9 bases at V and 2 bases at J; junction bases unmatched: 4.

A single count supports this clone. The chain couples TRBV7-2 to TRBJ2-1, with 7 nucleotides matching TRBD1. The CDR3 extends over 16 amino acids. Trimming removed 4 bases from V and 4 bases from J; junction bases left unmatched: 10. The germline gives CDR1 SGHTA, CDR2 FQGNSA. This chain's CDR3 is CASSYPPGQRYNEQFF. CDR3 coding DNA: TGTGCCAGCAGCTACCCACCGGGACAGAGATACAATGAGCAGTTCTTC. Supplemented by reference TRBV7-2 and TRBJ2-1, the full variable domain reads GAGVSQSPSNKVTEKGKDVELRCDPISGHTALYWYRQSLGQGLEFLIYFQGNSAPDKSGLPSDRFSAERTGGSVSTLTIQRTQQEDSAVYLCASSYPPGQRYNEQFFGPGTRLTVL.

This clone was picked up one time. V gene TRBV6-5 combines with J gene TRBJ1-2; a possible D gene is TRBD1 (6 bases). The CDR3 consists of 12 residues. The V and J ends lost 2 bases and 6 bases respectively, with 7 bases between them. From germline, CDR1 is MNHEY and CDR2 SVGAGI. The CDR3 protein is CASSYGGHGYTF. The CDR3 coding sequence is TGTGCCAGCAGTTACGGGGGCCATGGCTACACCTTC.

The V gene is TRBV13, the J gene TRBJ2-3, with TRBD2 matching over 7 bases. This CDR3 is built from 16 residues. With 4 bases clipped from V and 0 bases from J, the junction kept 7 bases outside the gene matches. CDR1 and CDR2 (germline): PRHDT, FYEKMQ (reference sequence). The CDR3 protein is CASSSRGSGSTDTQYF. In nucleotides, the CDR3 is TGTGCCAGCAGCTCCCGGGGTAGCGGGAGCACAGATACGCAGTATTTT.

This clone was detected ten times or more. J is TRBJ2-7 and V is TRBV7-8; 8 nucleotides match TRBD1. This CDR3 contains 14 residues. Losses at the gene ends were 6 bases for V and 3 bases for J; bases not matched to a gene: 7. Germline values: CDR1 SGHVS, CDR2 FQNEAQ. CDR3 DNA: TGTGCCAGCAGACCTCCCGGGACAGGCTACGAGCAGTACTTC. The encoded protein is CASRPPGTGYEQYF.

In its sample, this clone was seen once. The rearrangement uses TRBV5-1 and TRBJ1-2; 8 bases map to TRBD1. V lost 5 bases and J lost 8; bases outside the gene matches: 11. From germline, CDR1 is SGHRS and CDR2 YFSETQ. The CDR3 sequence is 14 residues long. CDR3 sequence reads: CASRPDRGPIGYTF. The CDR3 region has the DNA TGCGCCAGCAGGCCAGACAGGGGACCTATCGGCTACACCTTC.

The CDR3 spells CASSPTGGTEAFF. The CDR3 nucleotides are TGTGCCAGCAGTCCTACAGGGGGCACTGAAGCTTTCTTT. This chain uses TRBV6-6 with TRBJ1-1, with 8 nucleotides matching TRBD1. V shed 5 bases, J shed 4 bases, and the junction held 3 bases outside the gene matches. CDR3 size: 13 residues. Germline values: CDR1 MNHNY, CDR2 SVGAGI (reference sequence).

V gene TRBV19 combines with J gene TRBJ2-5; the match to TRBD2 covers 11 bases. With V trimmed by 3 bases and J by 4 bases, 10 bases remained unmatched. CDR3 length: 17 residues. Looked up from germline, CDR1 is LNHDA and CDR2 is SQIVND (reference sequence). CDR3 coding DNA: TGTGCCAGTAGTATCGTCGGGTCTAGCGGGGGGAGAGAGACCCAGTACTTC. Its protein is CASSIVGSSGGRETQYF.

This rearrangement joins TRBV7-9 to TRBJ1-1; 11 bases match TRBD1. CDR1 is SEHNR and CDR2 is FQNEAQ in the germline V gene (reference sequence). Unmatched junction bases numbered 13, after V lost 6 bases and J lost 10 bases. There are 15 residues in the CDR3. The CDR3: CASRATGTGGGGAFF. CDR3 bases: TGTGCCAGCAGGGCCACCGGGACAGGGGGTGGGGGAGCTTTCTTT. The entire variable domain, with the rest obtained from reference TRBV7-9 and TRBJ1-1, is as follows: DTGVSQNPRHKITKRGQNVTFRCDPISEHNRLYWYRQTLGQGPEFLTYFQNEAQLEKSRLLSDRFSAERPKGSFSTLEIQRTEQGDSAMYLCASRATGTGGGGAFFGQGTRLTVV.

CDR3 DNA sequence: TGTGCCAGCAGTCTAACAGGAGATTCTACTCAATACTACACCTTC. Its protein is CASSLTGDSTQYYTF. The chain uses TRBV27 and TRBJ1-2; D might be TRBD1 (5 bases). Germline values: CDR1 MNHEY, CDR2 SMNVEV (reference sequence). This CDR3 is 15 amino acids long. The V end lost 5 bases, the J end lost 10 bases, and 23 bases lay between the germline ends.